The 8 T cell receptor beta chains in this list originate from one sample, sequenced in a study of blood T cell repertoires in COVID-19. Clones were sequenced by immunoSEQ multiplex PCR, and TCRdb holds only the in-frame ones, with some missing. The sample shows 30,000 to 40,000 clones, about nine tenths of them seen only once. Sequenced: peripheral blood. The origin of the receptors is a man in his 60s with acute or convalescent COVID-19.

The chain employs TRBV10-1 and TRBJ2-2, with 9 bases identical to TRBD1. In germline, CDR1 is WNHNN, CDR2 SYGVQD (reference sequence). This CDR3 comprises 14 residues. V gave up 6 bases and J gave up 5 bases; unmatched junction bases: 4. The CDR3 loop is CASRTGQGTGELFF. The CDR3 nucleotides read TGCGCCAGCAGGACCGGACAGGGGACCGGGGAGCTGTTTTTT.

The chain uses TRBV7-9 and TRBJ2-1, with D possibly TRBD1 on 6 matching bases. V lost 6 bases to trimming and J lost 1 base, with 16 bases between them. Germline V gene data show CDR1 as SEHNR and CDR2 as FQNEAQ (reference sequence). The length of the CDR3 is 16 residues. Written as DNA, the CDR3 is TGTGCCAGCAGTCAAGGGGGTTTCCGTTCCTACAATGAGCAGTTCTTC. Protein: CASSQGGFRSYNEQFF.

The J gene is TRBJ1-1, the V gene TRBV9, with D possibly TRBD1 on 6 matching bases. CDR3 length: 13 amino acids. V dropped 4 bases and J dropped 4 bases, with 11 bases sitting between them. Germline V CDR1 and CDR2: SGDLS, YYNGEE. The CDR3 protein is CASSLDRSTEAFF. DNA for the CDR3: TGTGCCAGCAGCCTAGACAGGAGCACTGAAGCTTTCTTT.

The chain is built from TRBV5-4 and TRBJ2-3; TRBD1 is a possible D gene (6 bases). Trimming stripped 0 bases from V and 1 base from J, with 12 bases between. CDR3 length: 16 amino acids. Germline V lookup: CDR1 SGHNT, CDR2 YYREEE (reference sequence). The CDR3 DNA is TGTGCCAGCAGCTTGGCAACAGGGCTGGGCACAGATACGCAGTATTTT. Its protein product is CASSLATGLGTDTQYF. The whole variable domain, filled in from reference TRBV5-4 and TRBJ2-3, reads ETGVTQSPTHLIKTRGQQVTLRCSSQSGHNTVSWYQQALGQGPQFIFQYYREEENGRGNFPPRFSGLQFPNYSSELNVNALELDDSALYLCASSLATGLGTDTQYFGPGTRLTVL.

This clone appeared a few times. The chain couples TRBV5-8 to TRBJ2-1; D call uncertain. The CDR3 is 12 residues long. Germline V gene sequence: CDR1 SGHTS, CDR2 YDEGEE. The V end was cut by 1 base, the J end by 6 bases, with 5 bases between. The CDR3: CASSLSSNEQFF. CDR3 DNA: TGTGCCAGCAGCTTGTCTAGCAATGAGCAGTTCTTC. The whole variable domain, remainder taken from reference TRBV5-8 and TRBJ2-1, is EAGVTQSPTHLIKTRGQQATLRCSPISGHTSVYWYQQALGLGLQFLLWYDEGEERNRGNFPPRFSGRQFPNYSSELNVNALELEDSALYLCASSLSSNEQFFGPGTRLTVL.

This CDR3 is CASSPSGTTYEQYF. The DNA for the CDR3 is TGTGCCAGCAGCCCATCCGGGACAACTTACGAGCAGTACTTC. The chain combines TRBV7-9 with TRBJ2-7; D is possibly TRBD1 (6 bases). V lost 5 bases and J 4 bases, leaving 15 bases between the germline ends. This CDR3 is 14 amino acids long. Germline V lookup: CDR1 SEHNR, CDR2 FQNEAQ (reference sequence).

The chain recombines TRBV28 with TRBJ1-5, with D maybe TRBD1 (6 bases). CDR1 is MDHEN and CDR2 is SYDVKM in the germline V gene. Between the trimmed V and J ends, which lost 9 bases and 4 bases, there was a span of 10 bases. This CDR3 is 12 amino acids long. The chain's CDR3 is CASLRGNQPQHF. CDR3 DNA: TGTGCCAGTTTAAGGGGGAATCAGCCCCAGCATTTT. Using reference TRBV28 and TRBJ1-5 for the parts outside the CDR3, the full variable domain is DVKVTQSSRYLVKRTGEKVFLECVQDMDHENMFWYRQDPGLGLRLIYFSYDVKMKEKGDIPEGYSVSREKKERFSLILESASTNQTSMYLCASLRGNQPQHFGDGTRLSIL.

The chain uses TRBV6-5 and TRBJ2-7; D might be TRBD1 (6 bases). Germline CDR1 and CDR2: MNHEY and SVGAGI. This CDR3 region has 13 residues. V lost 7 bases and J 5 bases, leaving 15 bases between the germline ends. The CDR3: CASTGQLYDEQYF. The CDR3 region has the DNA TGTGCCAGCACTGGACAGTTATACGACGAGCAGTACTTC.